These T cell receptor beta chains were read from a single sample in a study of shared clonotypes between healthy human individuals. The assay was immunoSEQ multiplex PCR, and TCRdb's table has in-frame clones only and misses some. The sample yields around 2.3 million clones, approximately 95% seen once. Sequencing used naive CD4+ T cells sorted from blood. The receptors stem from a man aged 18-30 years in good health. Both conserved end residues are part of each CDR3. D genes are given only for firm matches. Part of the rows lack a size; the others show once, few, many or a class for expanded clones.

D gene: NA
V gene: TRBV4-1
clone size: NA
J gene: TRBJ2-7
CDR3 DNA: TGCGCCAGCAGCCAATCTACAGGGAGCACCTACGAGCAGTACTTC
CDR3 protein: CASSQSTGSTYEQYF

D gene: TRBD1
V gene: TRBV6-4
clone size: once
J gene: TRBJ2-2
CDR3 DNA: TGTGCCAGCATATCCGGGACAGGGCTCCCCGGGGAGCTGTTTTTT
CDR3 protein: CASISGTGLPGELFF

D gene: NA
V gene: TRBV5-4
clone size: NA
J gene: TRBJ2-7
CDR3 DNA: TGTGCCAGCAGCCCGGCCCCAGATGCCTACGAGCAGTACTTC
CDR3 protein: CASSPAPDAYEQYF

D gene: TRBD2
V gene: TRBV5-1
clone size: once
J gene: TRBJ2-7
CDR3 DNA: TGCGCCAGCAGCTCGGGGACTAGCGGTTCCTACGAGCAGTACTTC
CDR3 protein: CASSSGTSGSYEQYF

D gene: NA
V gene: TRBV30
clone size: NA
J gene: TRBJ1-1
CDR3 DNA: TGTGCCTGGAGTGCCCCGACCGATTGGACTGAAGCTTTCTTT
CDR3 protein: CAWSAPTDWTEAFF

D gene: NA
V gene: TRBV5-6
clone size: NA
J gene: TRBJ2-4
CDR3 DNA: TGTGCCAGCAGCCTGATCCGGGACAAAGGGGACATTCAGTACTTC
CDR3 protein: CASSLIRDKGDIQYF

D gene: NA
V gene: TRBV2
clone size: NA
J gene: TRBJ2-3
CDR3 DNA: TGTGCCAGCAGTCCTCTAGCGAGTAGCACAGATACGCAGTATTTT
CDR3 protein: CASSPLASSTDTQYF

D gene: TRBD1
V gene: TRBV10-3
clone size: once
J gene: TRBJ1-5
CDR3 DNA: TGTGCCATCAGTGGACAGGGGCTTAATCAGCCCCAGCATTTT
CDR3 protein: CAISGQGLNQPQHF

D gene: NA
V gene: TRBV15
clone size: NA
J gene: TRBJ1-6
CDR3 DNA: TGTGCCACCAGTAATTGGGGGGGAGTTGAATCACCCCTCCACTTT
CDR3 protein: CATSNWGGVESPLHF

D gene: TRBD1
V gene: TRBV5-4
clone size: NA
J gene: TRBJ2-7
CDR3 DNA: TGTGCCAGCAGCAAGGGACAGGGGGCCGGCTACGAGCAGTACTTC
CDR3 protein: CASSKGQGAGYEQYF

D gene: TRBD2
V gene: TRBV9
clone size: once
J gene: TRBJ2-1
CDR3 DNA: TGTGCCAGCAGCCCGCGGACTAGCGGGAAGGCGTACAATGAGCAGTTCTTC
CDR3 protein: CASSPRTSGKAYNEQFF

D gene: NA
V gene: TRBV11-2
clone size: NA
J gene: TRBJ2-7
CDR3 DNA: TGTGCCAGCAGCTCCCCTGGGAGTCGCGGGACCTATACCTACGAGCAGTACTTC
CDR3 protein: CASSSPGSRGTYTYEQYF

D gene: TRBD2
V gene: TRBV10-3
clone size: NA
J gene: TRBJ2-1
CDR3 DNA: TGTGCCATCAGTGCTAGCGGTTCGTACAATGAGCAGTTCTTC
CDR3 protein: CAISASGSYNEQFF

D gene: NA
V gene: TRBV5-1
clone size: NA
J gene: TRBJ2-7
CDR3 DNA: TGCGCCAGCAGCTCCGGGACAACAGCCTACGAGCAGTACTTC
CDR3 protein: CASSSGTTAYEQYF

D gene: NA
V gene: TRBV28
clone size: NA
J gene: TRBJ1-5
CDR3 DNA: TGTGCCAGCAGTTTCCAAACCCCGGGGGGCAATCAGCCCCAGCATTTT
CDR3 protein: CASSFQTPGGNQPQHF

D gene: NA
V gene: TRBV5-1
clone size: NA
J gene: TRBJ2-1
CDR3 DNA: TGCGCCAGCAGCTTGGAAAGGGAGTTGAGGGAGAATGAGCAGTTCTTC
CDR3 protein: CASSLERELRENEQFF

D gene: NA
V gene: TRBV19
clone size: once
J gene: TRBJ1-5
CDR3 DNA: TGTGCCAGTAGTGACAGGAGGGACCAGCCCCAGCATTTT
CDR3 protein: CASSDRRDQPQHF

D gene: NA
V gene: TRBV4-2
clone size: once
J gene: TRBJ2-3
CDR3 DNA: TGTGCCAGCAGCCAAGGCAGGAGCACAGATACGCAGTATTTT
CDR3 protein: CASSQGRSTDTQYF

D gene: TRBD2
V gene: TRBV4-1
clone size: once
J gene: TRBJ2-1
CDR3 DNA: TGCGCCAGCAGCCAAGAGGGTGGGTTGAGCGGGGACAATGAGCAGTTCTTC
CDR3 protein: CASSQEGGLSGDNEQFF

D gene: NA
V gene: TRBV4-1
clone size: once
J gene: TRBJ1-3
CDR3 DNA: TGCGCCAGCAGCCAAGCAGGGGCTGGAAACACCATATATTTT
CDR3 protein: CASSQAGAGNTIYF

D gene: NA
V gene: TRBV9
clone size: NA
J gene: TRBJ2-7
CDR3 DNA: TGTGCCAGCAGCCCATATGGGGCTTCCTACGAGCAGTACTTC
CDR3 protein: CASSPYGASYEQYF

D gene: NA
V gene: TRBV4-1
clone size: NA
J gene: TRBJ2-7
CDR3 DNA: TGCGCCAGCAGCCAAGAGCAGGGATCCTACGAGCAGTACTTC
CDR3 protein: CASSQEQGSYEQYF

D gene: NA
V gene: TRBV27
clone size: NA
J gene: TRBJ2-3
CDR3 DNA: TGTGCCAGCAGTTTGGCGGCACACTATACGCAGTATTTT
CDR3 protein: CASSLAAHYTQYF

D gene: TRBD1
V gene: TRBV5-8
clone size: NA
J gene: TRBJ1-5
CDR3 DNA: TGTGCCAGCAGCTTGAGAGGGGGCTCCGTTAAAATCCCCCAGCATTTT
CDR3 protein: CASSLRGGSVKIPQHF

D gene: TRBD1
V gene: TRBV30
clone size: once
J gene: TRBJ1-5
CDR3 DNA: TGTGCCTGGAACCCAGGACAGGGGAATCAGCCCCAGCATTTT
CDR3 protein: CAWNPGQGNQPQHF

D gene: NA
V gene: TRBV19
clone size: NA
J gene: TRBJ1-1
CDR3 DNA: TGTGCCAGTACGACACCACAGGGGAACACTGAAGCTTTCTTT
CDR3 protein: CASTTPQGNTEAFF

D gene: TRBD2
V gene: TRBV30
clone size: few
J gene: TRBJ2-5
CDR3 DNA: TGTGCCTGGAGTCCAACTAGCGGAGGAGAGACCCAGTACTTC
CDR3 protein: CAWSPTSGGETQYF

D gene: TRBD1
V gene: TRBV18
clone size: NA
J gene: TRBJ2-7
CDR3 DNA: TGTGCCAGCTCACCGAGCATTGGGACAGGCTACGAGCAGTACTTC
CDR3 protein: CASSPSIGTGYEQYF

D gene: NA
V gene: TRBV5-1
clone size: NA
J gene: TRBJ2-3
CDR3 DNA: TGCGCCAGCAGCTTATCCGGGGACAAGGCGAGTACGCAGTATTTT
CDR3 protein: CASSLSGDKASTQYF

D gene: TRBD1
V gene: TRBV7-2
clone size: once
J gene: TRBJ2-3
CDR3 DNA: TGTGCCAGCAGCTTAATTGGACAGGGCAAGGATACGCAGTATTTT
CDR3 protein: CASSLIGQGKDTQYF

D gene: NA
V gene: TRBV6-5
clone size: NA
J gene: TRBJ1-4
CDR3 DNA: TGTGCCAGCAGTTACCAGGGTGGCGCTGAAAAACTGTTTTTT
CDR3 protein: CASSYQGGAEKLFF

D gene: TRBD1
V gene: TRBV6-6
clone size: NA
J gene: TRBJ1-1
CDR3 DNA: TGTGCCAGCAGTAAACAGGGGGTGAACACTGAAGCTTTCTTT
CDR3 protein: CASSKQGVNTEAFF

D gene: NA
V gene: TRBV9
clone size: NA
J gene: TRBJ1-6
CDR3 DNA: TGTGCCAGCAGCTCACGTAGTTTAGGGTCTTTGTCACCCCTCCACTTT
CDR3 protein: CASSSRSLGSLSPLHF

D gene: NA
V gene: TRBV11-2
clone size: NA
J gene: TRBJ1-6
CDR3 DNA: TGTGCCAGCAGCTTAGGCAGGGGTGATTCACCCCTCCACTTT
CDR3 protein: CASSLGRGDSPLHF

D gene: NA
V gene: TRBV10-3
clone size: NA
J gene: TRBJ2-2
CDR3 DNA: TGTGCCATCAGTGAGTTTAGCGGGGAGCTGTTTTTT
CDR3 protein: CAISEFSGELFF

D gene: NA
V gene: TRBV7-8
clone size: NA
J gene: TRBJ2-7
CDR3 DNA: TGTGCCAGCAGCTTAGACGTCTACGAGCAGTACTTC
CDR3 protein: CASSLDVYEQYF

D gene: NA
V gene: TRBV5-1
clone size: NA
J gene: TRBJ2-7
CDR3 DNA: TGCGCCAGCAGCTTGGGAATGTGGGAGCGGAGGCCGGAGGAGCAGTACTTC
CDR3 protein: CASSLGMWERRPEEQYF

D gene: TRBD1
V gene: TRBV27
clone size: NA
J gene: TRBJ2-7
CDR3 DNA: TGTGCCAGCAGTTCAGACAGGGTCCCATACGAGCAGTACTTC
CDR3 protein: CASSSDRVPYEQYF

D gene: TRBD1
V gene: TRBV10-2
clone size: NA
J gene: TRBJ2-7
CDR3 DNA: TGCGCCAGCAGTTTTTCCTCACAGGGGTTAGAGCAGTACTTC
CDR3 protein: CASSFSSQGLEQYF

D gene: TRBD1
V gene: TRBV11-2
clone size: NA
J gene: TRBJ2-3
CDR3 DNA: TGTGCCAGCAGTAAGGGACAGGGGATAGTAACAGATACGCAGTATTTT
CDR3 protein: CASSKGQGIVTDTQYF

D gene: NA
V gene: TRBV12-5
clone size: NA
J gene: TRBJ1-6
CDR3 DNA: TGTGCTAGTGGTTTGGTACCCCCCCAGACGCCCCTCCACTTT
CDR3 protein: CASGLVPPQTPLHF

D gene: NA
V gene: TRBV29-1
clone size: NA
J gene: TRBJ1-1
CDR3 DNA: TGCAGCGGGAGTGTAGGACAGACGAACACTGAAGCTTTCTTT
CDR3 protein: CSGSVGQTNTEAFF

D gene: TRBD1
V gene: TRBV5-5
clone size: NA
J gene: TRBJ1-5
CDR3 DNA: TGTGCCAGCAGCCGGACAGGGGCGGCGGGCAATCAGCCCCAGCATTTT
CDR3 protein: CASSRTGAAGNQPQHF

D gene: TRBD1
V gene: TRBV11-2
clone size: NA
J gene: TRBJ2-1
CDR3 DNA: TGTGCCAGCAGCTTAGTGACCGGGACAGGGGGTTATGAGCAGTTCTTC
CDR3 protein: CASSLVTGTGGYEQFF

D gene: NA
V gene: TRBV5-7
clone size: NA
J gene: TRBJ2-7
CDR3 DNA: TGTGCCAGCAGCTTGGCCGGGCGGACCAGCTACGAGCAGTACTTC
CDR3 protein: CASSLAGRTSYEQYF

D gene: NA
V gene: TRBV6-5
clone size: once
J gene: TRBJ1-1
CDR3 DNA: TGTGCCAGCGGCCAAGGGGGAAGGAACACTGAAGCTTTCTTT
CDR3 protein: CASGQGGRNTEAFF